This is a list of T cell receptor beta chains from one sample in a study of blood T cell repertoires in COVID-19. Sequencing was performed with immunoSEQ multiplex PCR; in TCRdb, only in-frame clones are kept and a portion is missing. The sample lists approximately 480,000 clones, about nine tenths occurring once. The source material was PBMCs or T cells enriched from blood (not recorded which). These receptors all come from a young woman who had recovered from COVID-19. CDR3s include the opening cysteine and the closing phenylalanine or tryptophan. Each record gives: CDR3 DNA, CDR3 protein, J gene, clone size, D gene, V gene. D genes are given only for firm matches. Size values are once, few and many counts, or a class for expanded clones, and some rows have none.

DNA: TGTGCCAGCAGCTTAGAACTTTGGGGGGGCAATAATTCACCCCTCCACTTT
CDR3: CASSLELWGGNNSPLHF
J: TRBJ1-6
size: -
D: -
V: TRBV7-2

DNA: TGCAGCGCCCACGTAACCCTCAGGGGGGCTCTAACGTTCAACACTGAAGCTTTCTTT
CDR3: CSAHVTLRGALTFNTEAFF
J: TRBJ1-1
size: -
D: TRBD1
V: TRBV29-1

DNA: TGTGCCTGGAGTCGAAGAGGGCCCGGGGGGGAGCTGTTTTTT
CDR3: CAWSRRGPGGELFF
J: TRBJ2-2
size: -
D: -
V: TRBV30

DNA: TGTGCCAGCTCACCACGGGCAGCTGTCTCTGGAAACACCATATATTTT
CDR3: CASSPRAAVSGNTIYF
J: TRBJ1-3
size: -
D: -
V: TRBV18

DNA: TGCGCCAGCAGCCAAGTACGGCAGGGGGACGAGCAGTACTTC
CDR3: CASSQVRQGDEQYF
J: TRBJ2-7
size: -
D: TRBD1
V: TRBV4-1

DNA: TGTGCCAGCGGCTTGACAGGGGGTGGTTCAGGGGAAGCTTTCTTT
CDR3: CASGLTGGGSGEAFF
J: TRBJ1-1
size: -
D: TRBD1
V: TRBV28

DNA: TGCGCCAGCAGCTTGGCCGGCAGGGGCGAGGACGAGCAGTACTTC
CDR3: CASSLAGRGEDEQYF
J: TRBJ2-7
size: -
D: -
V: TRBV5-1

DNA: TGTGCCAGCAGCGCGCCGGGACAGACCTACGAGCAGTACTTC
CDR3: CASSAPGQTYEQYF
J: TRBJ2-7
size: -
D: TRBD1
V: TRBV28

DNA: TGTGCCAGCAGTGAAGGGGCCGGGGGAGCAGGGGAGCAGTTCTTC
CDR3: CASSEGAGGAGEQFF
J: TRBJ2-1
size: -
D: -
V: TRBV2

DNA: TGTGCCTGGAGTCTCGGGACAGGGGACCACTATGGCTACACCTTC
CDR3: CAWSLGTGDHYGYTF
J: TRBJ1-2
size: -
D: TRBD1
V: TRBV30

DNA: TGTGCCAGCAGCTCCGACAGGGGATTCTATGGCTACACCTTC
CDR3: CASSSDRGFYGYTF
J: TRBJ1-2
size: -
D: TRBD1
V: TRBV5-6

DNA: TGTGCCAGCAGCAGCACTGGAAACACCATATATTTT
CDR3: CASSSTGNTIYF
J: TRBJ1-3
size: -
D: -
V: TRBV3-1/TRBV3-2

DNA: TGTGCCTGGAGTCCCACCGACGGGAGACAGGGAGGTTCACCCCTCCACTTT
CDR3: CAWSPTDGRQGGSPLHF
J: TRBJ1-6
size: -
D: TRBD1
V: TRBV30

DNA: TGTGCCAGCAGTTTTGGAGCACCTTATCAAGAGACCCAGTACTTC
CDR3: CASSFGAPYQETQYF
J: TRBJ2-5
size: -
D: -
V: TRBV28

DNA: TGTGCCAGCAGCCAAGATGGGACTAGCTATGGGATGAGTCAGTTCTTC
CDR3: CASSQDGTSYGMSQFF
J: TRBJ2-1
size: -
D: TRBD2
V: TRBV4-2

DNA: TGTGCCAGCAGTTTCGACAGCATGAACACTGAAGCTTTCTTT
CDR3: CASSFDSMNTEAFF
J: TRBJ1-1
size: -
D: -
V: TRBV27

DNA: TGTGCCTGGAGTGCTCCAGGGGGCGGAGGGGATTCACCCCTCCACTTT
CDR3: CAWSAPGGGGDSPLHF
J: TRBJ1-6
size: once
D: TRBD1
V: TRBV30

DNA: TGCGCCAGCAGCCAGGCGACTAGTTCGGGTAGAAATGAGCAGTTCTTC
CDR3: CASSQATSSGRNEQFF
J: TRBJ2-1
size: -
D: -
V: TRBV5-1

DNA: TGTGCCAGCAGCCCGCGGGGCCCCCACAATGAGCAGTTCTTC
CDR3: CASSPRGPHNEQFF
J: TRBJ2-1
size: -
D: -
V: TRBV5-4

DNA: TGTGCCAGCAGCTTGGACAGCGGGGAGACCCAGTACTTC
CDR3: CASSLDSGETQYF
J: TRBJ2-5
size: once
D: -
V: TRBV5-4

DNA: TGTGCCAGCAGTTTAGGGACAGGCGGGGGAGAGACCCAGTACTTC
CDR3: CASSLGTGGGETQYF
J: TRBJ2-5
size: once
D: -
V: TRBV28

DNA: TGTGCCAGCAGTTATAGGACAGGGATGGCCTATGGCTACACCTTC
CDR3: CASSYRTGMAYGYTF
J: TRBJ1-2
size: -
D: TRBD1
V: TRBV28

DNA: TGCGCCAGCAGCTATCAAGGGGAGAACACTGAAGCTTTCTTT
CDR3: CASSYQGENTEAFF
J: TRBJ1-1
size: -
D: -
V: TRBV5-1

DNA: TGTGCCAGCAGCCCTGGATTTACAGGGTCAGCTACGCAGTATTTT
CDR3: CASSPGFTGSATQYF
J: TRBJ2-3
size: -
D: -
V: TRBV5-4

DNA: TGTGCCAGCAGCCCCCGGGGGGGGAACACTGAAGCTTTCTTT
CDR3: CASSPRGGNTEAFF
J: TRBJ1-1
size: -
D: -
V: TRBV5-4

DNA: TGTGCCAGCAGTGAACTGACTAGCGGGGTAGGGGAGCTGTTTTTT
CDR3: CASSELTSGVGELFF
J: TRBJ2-2
size: few
D: TRBD2
V: TRBV2

DNA: TGCGCCAGCAGCCAAGATAAGGACAGCAAGCAGTTCTTC
CDR3: CASSQDKDSKQFF
J: TRBJ2-1
size: few
D: -
V: TRBV4-1

DNA: TGTGCCACAAGGGCCGGGGGTACCGATGAAGCTTTCTTT
CDR3: CATRAGGTDEAFF
J: TRBJ1-1
size: -
D: -
V: TRBV12-3/TRBV12-4

DNA: TGTGCCAGCAGCTCTGATCTCAGGGGTTCACCCCTCCACTTT
CDR3: CASSSDLRGSPLHF
J: TRBJ1-6
size: -
D: -
V: TRBV5-6

DNA: TGTGCCACCAGCAGAGAGGAAGCGGGGGGGCCGATAGTTGAGCAGTTCTTC
CDR3: CATSREEAGGPIVEQFF
J: TRBJ2-1
size: -
D: TRBD2
V: TRBV15

DNA: TGTGCCAGCAGCTGGGAGGTCGGGGTTGGGAACGAGCAGTACTTC
CDR3: CASSWEVGVGNEQYF
J: TRBJ2-7
size: -
D: -
V: TRBV11-2

DNA: TGTGCCAGCAGCCCCGAGGGGGGGCCGGAGAGTTCACCCCTCCACTTT
CDR3: CASSPEGGPESSPLHF
J: TRBJ1-6
size: once
D: -
V: TRBV6-4

DNA: TGTGCCATCACCGCAACAGGGAAGGGAAACACCATATATTTT
CDR3: CAITATGKGNTIYF
J: TRBJ1-3
size: few
D: -
V: TRBV10-3

DNA: TGTGCCAGCAGTTTCGCGGGGACAGGGGAGGACGAGCAGTACTTC
CDR3: CASSFAGTGEDEQYF
J: TRBJ2-7
size: -
D: TRBD1
V: TRBV28

DNA: TGTGCCAGCAGCCTCCTAGGGACAGGGGAAGGCAATCAGCCCCAGCATTTT
CDR3: CASSLLGTGEGNQPQHF
J: TRBJ1-5
size: -
D: TRBD1
V: TRBV28

DNA: TGCGCCAGCAGCTTGGGCCCGATGGGCGAAAAACTGTTTTTT
CDR3: CASSLGPMGEKLFF
J: TRBJ1-4
size: -
D: -
V: TRBV5-1

DNA: TGTGCCAGCTCACCAAGAGCGGGGGCCTCTAGCTCCTACGAGCAGTACTTC
CDR3: CASSPRAGASSSYEQYF
J: TRBJ2-7
size: -
D: TRBD2
V: TRBV18

DNA: TGTGCCAGCAGTCCCCGGGACAGGGTCGGCTATGGCTACACCTTC
CDR3: CASSPRDRVGYGYTF
J: TRBJ1-2
size: few
D: TRBD1
V: TRBV6-2/TRBV6-3

DNA: TGTGCCAGCAGCTTAGAGTCAGGGCGGGAAGCTTTCTTT
CDR3: CASSLESGREAFF
J: TRBJ1-1
size: -
D: -
V: TRBV7-6

DNA: TGTGCCATCAGTGAGAGGCAGGGGCACGAGCAGTACTTC
CDR3: CAISERQGHEQYF
J: TRBJ2-7
size: -
D: -
V: TRBV10-3

DNA: TGCGCCAGCAGCCCTAATCAGGGTGCTAACTATGGCTACACCTTC
CDR3: CASSPNQGANYGYTF
J: TRBJ1-2
size: -
D: -
V: TRBV4-1

DNA: TGTGCCAGCAGCGTAGGCGGGTTGGGTGGCCAGCAGTACTTC
CDR3: CASSVGGLGGQQYF
J: TRBJ2-7
size: few
D: -
V: TRBV9

DNA: TGCGCCAGCAGCCAATACGCCCTTGGGGCAGGGGATTCACCCCTCCACTTT
CDR3: CASSQYALGAGDSPLHF
J: TRBJ1-6
size: -
D: -
V: TRBV4-1

DNA: TGTGCCAGCAGCCCGAGACCCAGGGGAGCTAGCGAAAAACTGTTTTTT
CDR3: CASSPRPRGASEKLFF
J: TRBJ1-4
size: many
D: -
V: TRBV7-2

DNA: TGTGCCAGCAGCTTAAGTGGACTCCGCACAGATACGCAGTATTTT
CDR3: CASSLSGLRTDTQYF
J: TRBJ2-3
size: -
D: -
V: TRBV7-3

DNA: TGCGCCAGCAGCTTAACCGGGACAGGGAATTCACCCCTCCACTTT
CDR3: CASSLTGTGNSPLHF
J: TRBJ1-6
size: -
D: TRBD1
V: TRBV5-1

DNA: TGTGCCAGCTTTAAGGGAGGGGGCACTGAAGCTTTCTTT
CDR3: CASFKGGGTEAFF
J: TRBJ1-1
size: -
D: -
V: TRBV6-6